This T cell receptor (beta chain) was recorded in a study of control samples from healthy donors and cancer patients. The length of the CDR3 is 15 residues. Germline V gene data show CDR1 as LGHDT and CDR2 as YNNKEL (reference sequence). Trimming removed 1 base at V and 7 bases at J, with 15 bases between. The data were produced by immunoSEQ multiplex PCR, yet TCRdb's version contains in-frame clones alone and is incomplete. The sample yields 130,000 or so clones, more than 80% seen once. Sequencing was performed on blood. This clonotype originated in a man aged 35 to 55 in good health. The chain couples TRBV3-1 (or the pseudogene TRBV3-2) to TRBJ2-3; a possible D gene is TRBD2 (7 bases). The CDR3 loop reads CASSQGSRGGYTQYF. The CDR3 coding sequence is TGTGCCAGCAGCCAAGGTTCGAGGGGGGGATATACGCAGTATTTT.